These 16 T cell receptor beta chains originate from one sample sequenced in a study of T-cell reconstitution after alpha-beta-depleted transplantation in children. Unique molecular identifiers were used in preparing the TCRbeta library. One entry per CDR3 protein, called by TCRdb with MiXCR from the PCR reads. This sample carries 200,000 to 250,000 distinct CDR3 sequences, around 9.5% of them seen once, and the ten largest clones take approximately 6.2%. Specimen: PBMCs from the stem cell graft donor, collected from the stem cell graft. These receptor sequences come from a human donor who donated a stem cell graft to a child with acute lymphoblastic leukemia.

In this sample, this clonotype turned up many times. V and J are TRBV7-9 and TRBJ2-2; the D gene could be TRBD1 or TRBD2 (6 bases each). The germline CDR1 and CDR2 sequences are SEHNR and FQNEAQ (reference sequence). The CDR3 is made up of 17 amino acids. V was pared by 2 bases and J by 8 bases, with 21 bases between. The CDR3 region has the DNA TGTGCCAGCAGCTTAACACCGGGGGCGGAAGGCACTGGGGAGCTGTTTTTT. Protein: CASSLTPGAEGTGELFF.

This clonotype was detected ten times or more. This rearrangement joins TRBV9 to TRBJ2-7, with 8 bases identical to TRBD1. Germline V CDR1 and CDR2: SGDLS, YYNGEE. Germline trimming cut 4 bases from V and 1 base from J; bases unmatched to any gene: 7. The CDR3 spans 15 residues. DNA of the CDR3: TGTGCCAGCAGCCCAATGGGACAGGCGTCCTACGAGCAGTACTTC. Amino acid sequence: CASSPMGQASYEQYF.

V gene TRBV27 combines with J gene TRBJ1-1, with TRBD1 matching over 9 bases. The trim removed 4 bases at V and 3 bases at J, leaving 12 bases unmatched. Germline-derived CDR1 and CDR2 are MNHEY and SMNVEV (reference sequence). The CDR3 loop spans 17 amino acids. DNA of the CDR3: TGTGCCAGCAGTTCCAACCGGGACAGGGTATCGGACACTGAAGCTTTCTTT. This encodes CASSSNRDRVSDTEAFF.

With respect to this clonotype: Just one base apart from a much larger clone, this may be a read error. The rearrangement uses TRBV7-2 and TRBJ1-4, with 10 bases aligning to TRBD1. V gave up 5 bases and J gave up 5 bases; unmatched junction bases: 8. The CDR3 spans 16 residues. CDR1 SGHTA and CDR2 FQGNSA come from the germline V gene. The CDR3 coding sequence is TGTACCAGCAGCGGGACAGGGGATCGAGGAAATGAAAAACTGTTTTTT. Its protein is CTSSGTGDRGNEKLFF.

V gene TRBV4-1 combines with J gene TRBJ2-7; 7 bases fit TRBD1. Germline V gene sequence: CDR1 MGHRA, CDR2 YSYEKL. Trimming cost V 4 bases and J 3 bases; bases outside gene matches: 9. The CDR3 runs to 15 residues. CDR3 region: CASSRTNDRDYEQYF. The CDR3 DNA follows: TGCGCCAGCAGCCGGACGAACGACAGGGACTACGAGCAGTACTTC.

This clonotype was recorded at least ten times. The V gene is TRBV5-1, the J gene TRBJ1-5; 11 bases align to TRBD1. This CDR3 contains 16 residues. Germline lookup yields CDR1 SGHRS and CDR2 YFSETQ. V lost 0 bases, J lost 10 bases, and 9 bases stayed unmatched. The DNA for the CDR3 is TGCGCCAGCAGCTTGGATGGGACAGGGGGAGGTCACCCCCAGCATTTT. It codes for CASSLDGTGGGHPQHF. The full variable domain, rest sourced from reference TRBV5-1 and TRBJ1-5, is KAGVTQTPRYLIKTRGQQVTLSCSPISGHRSVSWYQQTPGQGLQFLFEYFSETQRNKGNFPGRFSGRQFSNSRSEMNVSTLELGDSALYLCASSLDGTGGGHPQHFGDGTRLSIL.

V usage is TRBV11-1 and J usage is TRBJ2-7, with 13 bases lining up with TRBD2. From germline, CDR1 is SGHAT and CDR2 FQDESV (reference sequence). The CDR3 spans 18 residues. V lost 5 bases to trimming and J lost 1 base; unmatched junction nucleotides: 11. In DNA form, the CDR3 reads TGTGCCAGCAGCCCACCGACTAGCGGGGGGCCTTATTCCTACGAGCAGTACTTC. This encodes CASSPPTSGGPYSYEQYF.

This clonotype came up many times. The CDR3 bases are TGCAGCACGGCGGCCTCCACCTCCAATGGCTACACCTTC. As protein: CSTAASTSNGYTF. This chain joins TRBV29-1 and TRBJ1-2, with D unresolved. Germline V gene lookup returns CDR1 SQVTM and CDR2 ANQGSEA. This CDR3 comprises 13 residues. V was trimmed by 8 bases and J by 6 bases, leaving 19 bases between them.

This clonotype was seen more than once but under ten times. The CDR3 is CASSDSPGTGPPEQYF. DNA of the CDR3: TGTGCCAGCAGCGACAGCCCCGGGACAGGGCCCCCCGAGCAGTACTTC. This chain joins TRBV6-1 and TRBJ2-7, with TRBD1 matching 9 bases. Germline CDR1 reads MNHNS; CDR2 reads SASEGT. The CDR3 extends over 16 amino acids. Trimming cost V 6 bases and J 6 bases; bases outside gene matches: 15.

The DNA of the CDR3 is TGTGCCAGCAGCTTAGAGACAGGGGGCGAGGGCACTGAAGCTTTCTTT. Amino acid sequence: CASSLETGGEGTEAFF. V is TRBV7-8 and J is TRBJ1-1, with TRBD1 matching 10 bases. V was clipped by 1 base and J by 4 bases; unmatched bases: 6. The CDR3 spans 16 residues. Germline CDR1 is SGHVS and CDR2 is FQNEAQ.

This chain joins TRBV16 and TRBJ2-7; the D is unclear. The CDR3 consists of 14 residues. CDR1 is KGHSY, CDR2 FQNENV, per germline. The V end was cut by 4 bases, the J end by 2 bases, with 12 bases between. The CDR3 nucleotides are TGTGCCAGCAGCCGGGGATTAGTGGCCTACGAGCAGTACTTC. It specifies CASSRGLVAYEQYF.

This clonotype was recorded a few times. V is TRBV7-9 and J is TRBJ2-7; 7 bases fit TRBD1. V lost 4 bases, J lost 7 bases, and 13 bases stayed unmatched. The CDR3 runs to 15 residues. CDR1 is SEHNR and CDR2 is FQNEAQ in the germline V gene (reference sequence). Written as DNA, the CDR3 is TGTGCCAGCAGCTCTTCAATGGGACAGCTACAAGAGCAGTACTTC. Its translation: CASSSSMGQLQEQYF.

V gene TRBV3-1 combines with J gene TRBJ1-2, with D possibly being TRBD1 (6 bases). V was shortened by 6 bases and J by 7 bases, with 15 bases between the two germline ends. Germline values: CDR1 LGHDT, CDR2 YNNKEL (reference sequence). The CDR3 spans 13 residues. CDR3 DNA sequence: TGTGCCAGCAGGCCTTCAGGGGACTCTGGCTACACCTTC. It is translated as CASRPSGDSGYTF.

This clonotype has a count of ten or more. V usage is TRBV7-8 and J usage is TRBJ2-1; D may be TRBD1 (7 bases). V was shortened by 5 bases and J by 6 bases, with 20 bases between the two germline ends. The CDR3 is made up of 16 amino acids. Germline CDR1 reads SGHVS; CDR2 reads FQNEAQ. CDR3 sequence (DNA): TGTGCCAGCAGCCCCAATCCAGGGGGACTTAGCAATGAGCAGTTCTTC. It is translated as CASSPNPGGLSNEQFF.

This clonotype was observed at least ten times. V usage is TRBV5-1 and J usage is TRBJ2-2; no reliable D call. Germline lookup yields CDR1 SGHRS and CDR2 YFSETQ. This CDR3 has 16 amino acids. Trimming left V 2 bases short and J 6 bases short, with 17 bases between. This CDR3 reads CASSFARTATPGELFF. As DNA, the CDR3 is TGCGCCAGCAGCTTCGCGCGAACCGCAACCCCCGGGGAGCTGTTTTTT.

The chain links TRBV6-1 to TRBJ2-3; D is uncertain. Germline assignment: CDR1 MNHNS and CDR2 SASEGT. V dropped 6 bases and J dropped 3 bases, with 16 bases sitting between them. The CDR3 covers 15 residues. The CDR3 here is CASRITPFRTDTQYF. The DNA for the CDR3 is TGTGCCAGCAGAATTACCCCATTCCGGACAGATACGCAGTATTTT.